This entry lists 10 T cell receptor beta chains sequenced from one sample in a study of cytomegalovirus exposure and HLA in healthy donors. The PCR ran on 60 Vbeta and 13 Jbeta primers. Method: immunoSEQ multiplex PCR; TCRdb's copy keeps in-frame clones and lacks some. The repertoire consists of 170,000 or so clones, with 80% to 90% occurring once and the leading ten covering about 2.1%. Sequencing input: PBMCs. These receptors originate from a woman between 18 and 29 years old in good health and CMV-seronegative.

The chain links TRBV2 to TRBJ1-1; D is possibly TRBD1 (6 bases). V lost 8 bases, J lost 2 bases, and 12 bases lay in between. CDR1 is SNHLY, CDR2 FYNNEI, per germline. This CDR3 is built from 13 residues. CDR3 DNA: TGTGCCAGCCTTCAAGGGACAAACACTGAAGCTTTCTTT. This gives the protein CASLQGTNTEAFF.

The CDR3 DNA follows: TGTGCCAGCAGTTTTAGGTGGGCCGAAGCTTTCTTT. The encoded protein is CASSFRWAEAFF. The rearrangement joins TRBV28 to TRBJ1-1; D is unclear. Germline loops: CDR1 MDHEN, CDR2 SYDVKM. The CDR3 loop spans 12 amino acids. The V end was cut by 3 bases, the J end by 8 bases, with 10 bases between.

V and J are TRBV28 and TRBJ2-1, with 7 bases aligning to TRBD2. Germline V gene lookup returns CDR1 MDHEN and CDR2 SYDVKM. This CDR3 comprises 16 residues. Losses at the gene ends were 1 base for V and 8 bases for J; bases not matched to a gene: 11. The CDR3 is CASSLSSSGRYHEQFF. CDR3 nucleotide sequence: TGTGCCAGCAGTTTATCATCTAGCGGTAGATATCATGAGCAGTTCTTC.

V and J are TRBV7-8 and TRBJ1-1, with D possibly matching TRBD1 (5 bases). Trimming removed 4 bases at V and 5 bases at J, with 17 bases between. Germline loops: CDR1 SGHVS, CDR2 FQNEAQ. This CDR3 contains 15 residues. The CDR3 sequence is CASSSPDSGRTEAFF. The DNA of the CDR3 is TGTGCCAGCAGCTCTCCCGATTCAGGGCGGACTGAAGCTTTCTTT.

The CDR3 protein is CASSSRVTSSGANVLTF. The CDR3 coding sequence is TGTGCCAGCAGTTCCCGAGTAACCTCCTCTGGGGCCAACGTCCTGACTTTC. The gene calls are TRBV28 and TRBJ2-6, with D uncertain. The germline CDR1 and CDR2 sequences are MDHEN and SYDVKM. The V end was cut by 4 bases, the J end by 0 bases, with 13 bases between. This CDR3 comprises 17 residues.

The chain joins TRBV7-3 to TRBJ2-7; possible D gene TRBD1, 6 bases. Trimming left V 2 bases short and J 1 base short, with 12 bases between. Per germline, CDR1 SGHTA and CDR2 FQGTGA. This CDR3 has 15 amino acids. The CDR3 loop reads CASSLDGTPSYEQYF. The CDR3, as DNA: TGTGCCAGCAGCTTAGACGGGACACCATCCTACGAGCAGTACTTC.

J is TRBJ2-1 and V is TRBV5-1; the D gene is possibly TRBD2 (5 bases). The CDR3 is made up of 14 amino acids. Germline lookup yields CDR1 SGHRS and CDR2 YFSETQ. With 2 bases removed from V and 2 bases from J, the gap between germline ends came to 8 bases. The CDR3 coding sequence is TGCGCCAGCAGCTTATCCGGGACCTACAATGAGCAGTTCTTC. This translates into CASSLSGTYNEQFF.

The chain joins TRBV4-2 to TRBJ2-3; 14 bases fit TRBD2. The CDR3 runs 18 residues. V shed 1 base, J shed 0 bases, and the junction held 3 bases outside the gene matches. Germline loops: CDR1 LGHNA, CDR2 YNFKEQ. In DNA, the CDR3 is TGTGCCAGCAGCCAAGGACTAGCGGGGGGGCCTAGCACAGATACGCAGTATTTT. It yields the protein CASSQGLAGGPSTDTQYF.

This clone was picked up a small number of times. The chain joins TRBV4-1 to TRBJ1-4; 10 bases are shared with TRBD1. CDR3 size: 16 residues. The V and J ends lost 2 bases and 6 bases, in that order; junction bases with no gene match: 6. Germline V gene sequence: CDR1 MGHRA, CDR2 YSYEKL. The CDR3 loop reads CASSQNAGTGDEKLFF. The CDR3 nucleotides read TGCGCCAGCAGCCAAAACGCCGGGACAGGGGATGAAAAACTGTTTTTT.

The rearrangement joins TRBV9 to TRBJ2-1; 7 bases map to TRBD1. Trimming at V came to 7 bases and at J to 3 bases, leaving 13 bases not matched to a gene. The germline gives CDR1 SGDLS, CDR2 YYNGEE. This CDR3 has 16 residues. The DNA for the CDR3 is TGTGCCAGCTCCGCACTCCGGGACAGTATCTACAATGAGCAGTTCTTC. As protein: CASSALRDSIYNEQFF.